A selection of T cell receptor beta chains follows, all from one sample in a study of blood T cell repertoires in COVID-19. Data came from immunoSEQ multiplex PCR; TCRdb stores just in-frame clones and leaves some out. The table lists 100,000 to 150,000 clones, 75% to 90% of them singletons. The specimen sequenced was peripheral blood. All receptors come from a man aged 55 to 70 with COVID-19, enrolled during active disease. CDR3s leave out the opening cysteine and the closing phenylalanine or tryptophan. The D gene is left open where the match is weak. Clone size is shown for a subset of rows, as once, few, many or a class of expanded clone.

abundance: .
v_gene: TRBV6-1
d_gene: TRBD1
CDR3aa: ASIEPGQPNTGELF

abundance: .
v_gene: TRBV5-4
d_gene: TRBD1
CDR3aa: ASSKDRGSTEAF

abundance: .
v_gene: TRBV24-1
d_gene: .
CDR3aa: ATSDLGGEPYGYT

abundance: few
v_gene: TRBV7-3
d_gene: .
CDR3aa: ASSLLKGDTIY

abundance: .
v_gene: TRBV28
d_gene: TRBD1
CDR3aa: ASQGQGNEKLF

abundance: .
v_gene: TRBV5-1
d_gene: .
CDR3aa: ASSWEAGAPTLTDTQY

abundance: .
v_gene: TRBV7-2
d_gene: TRBD2
CDR3aa: ASSFSDLAGDKF

abundance: .
v_gene: TRBV27
d_gene: .
CDR3aa: ASSHQTYNEQF

abundance: .
v_gene: TRBV3-1/TRBV3-2
d_gene: TRBD1
CDR3aa: ASSQEGGQGRAF

abundance: .
v_gene: TRBV6-2/TRBV6-3
d_gene: TRBD1
CDR3aa: ASSPNRGSLYGYT

abundance: .
v_gene: TRBV11-2
d_gene: .
CDR3aa: ASSLGGQSEQY

abundance: once
v_gene: TRBV5-1
d_gene: .
CDR3aa: ASSLTDRLETQY

abundance: .
v_gene: TRBV11-2
d_gene: .
CDR3aa: ASSLDRGTPLGGNQPQH

abundance: .
v_gene: TRBV9
d_gene: .
CDR3aa: ASSVRDGGNQPQH

abundance: .
v_gene: TRBV29-1
d_gene: .
CDR3aa: SVEDPAGMNTEAF

abundance: .
v_gene: TRBV6-4
d_gene: TRBD1
CDR3aa: ASSALGTGRTEAF

abundance: .
v_gene: TRBV2
d_gene: .
CDR3aa: ASTRTYSYEQY

abundance: .
v_gene: TRBV25-1
d_gene: TRBD1
CDR3aa: ASSETGGGETQY

abundance: .
v_gene: TRBV29-1
d_gene: .
CDR3aa: SVRSWGSTNEKLF